The rows below give T cell receptor beta chains drawn from one sample of a study of response to subunit inactivated influenza vaccine. Each CDR3 protein is one row after TCRdb ran MiXCR on the RT-PCR reads. The sample carries approximately 290,000 distinct CDR3 sequences, about 20% recorded once. The sequenced sample was PBMCs from blood, obtained about 19 months after vaccination. Receptors were obtained from a man aged 45 to 75 who received an inactivated influenza vaccine. The CDR3 runs from the conserved cysteine through the conserved F or W. Each record gives: D gene, V gene, J gene, clone size, CDR3 DNA, CDR3 protein. D genes are given only for firm matches. The size entry is marked missing in some rows and otherwise reads once, few, many or a size class.

D gene: TRBD2; V gene: TRBV12-3/TRBV12-4; J gene: TRBJ2-3; clone size: NA; CDR3 DNA: TGTGCCAGCAGTCCGGGACTAGCGGGAGGATTCACGACAGATACGCAGTATTTT; CDR3 protein: CASSPGLAGGFTTDTQYF
D gene: NA; V gene: TRBV7-3; J gene: TRBJ2-1; clone size: few; CDR3 DNA: TGTGCCAGCAGCTTACTTGGTGGGACGCTCAATGAGCAGTTCTTC; CDR3 protein: CASSLLGGTLNEQFF
D gene: NA; V gene: TRBV12-3/TRBV12-4; J gene: TRBJ2-2; clone size: few; CDR3 DNA: TGTGCCAGCACGGACCGAACGAACACCGGGGAGCTGTTTTTT; CDR3 protein: CASTDRTNTGELFF
D gene: TRBD2; V gene: TRBV28; J gene: TRBJ2-1; clone size: once; CDR3 DNA: TGTGCCACGGGGGGGGATGAGCAGTTCTTC; CDR3 protein: CATGGDEQFF
D gene: TRBD1; V gene: TRBV20-1; J gene: TRBJ1-2; clone size: once; CDR3 DNA: TGCAGTGCTAGTTCTCCAGGGGGGGACTATGGCTACACCTTC; CDR3 protein: CSASSPGGDYGYTF
D gene: TRBD1; V gene: TRBV20-1; J gene: TRBJ2-5; clone size: few; CDR3 DNA: TGCAGTGCTAACTACCAACGACAGGGGCAGACCCAGTACTTC; CDR3 protein: CSANYQRQGQTQYF
D gene: TRBD1; V gene: TRBV7-9; J gene: TRBJ1-4; clone size: few; CDR3 DNA: TGTGCCAGCAGCTCCTGGACAGGGGGGGATGAAAAACTGTTTTTT; CDR3 protein: CASSSWTGGDEKLFF
D gene: NA; V gene: TRBV20-1; J gene: TRBJ1-1; clone size: many; CDR3 DNA: TGCAGTGCTAGAGGGGACCGGGTGTCGGCTTTCTTT; CDR3 protein: CSARGDRVSAFF
D gene: NA; V gene: TRBV20-1; J gene: TRBJ1-5; clone size: few; CDR3 DNA: TGCAGTGCTAGCCGGGCCCAGTATAGCAATCAGCCCCAGCATTTT; CDR3 protein: CSASRAQYSNQPQHF
D gene: TRBD1; V gene: TRBV7-9; J gene: TRBJ1-6; clone size: few; CDR3 DNA: TGTGCCAGTACTACAGGGGATTCACCCCTCCACTTT; CDR3 protein: CASTTGDSPLHF
D gene: TRBD1; V gene: TRBV3-1; J gene: TRBJ1-5; clone size: many; CDR3 DNA: TGTGCCAGCAGCCCACAGGGGGCACGTCAGCCCCAGCATTTT; CDR3 protein: CASSPQGARQPQHF
D gene: NA; V gene: TRBV29-1; J gene: TRBJ2-3; clone size: NA; CDR3 DNA: TGCAGCGCTAAAAGGGGGGGCACAGATACGCAGTATTTT; CDR3 protein: CSAKRGGTDTQYF
D gene: NA; V gene: TRBV5-1; J gene: TRBJ2-5; clone size: NA; CDR3 DNA: TGCGCCAGCAGACAGATCTACGACAGACTGCAAGAGACCCAGTACTTC; CDR3 protein: CASRQIYDRLQETQYF
D gene: NA; V gene: TRBV7-8; J gene: TRBJ2-3; clone size: few; CDR3 DNA: TGTGCCAGCAGCTATCACCCAGATACGCAGTATTTT; CDR3 protein: CASSYHPDTQYF
D gene: NA; V gene: TRBV5-1; J gene: TRBJ1-1; clone size: NA; CDR3 DNA: TGCGCCAGCAGCTTGGCCAGGGGAAGTTCTGAAGCTTTCTTT; CDR3 protein: CASSLARGSSEAFF
D gene: NA; V gene: TRBV24-1; J gene: TRBJ1-1; clone size: NA; CDR3 DNA: TGTGCCACCAGTGGGGGGATGAACACTGAAGCTTTCTTT; CDR3 protein: CATSGGMNTEAFF
D gene: TRBD1; V gene: TRBV4-3; J gene: TRBJ1-5; clone size: NA; CDR3 DNA: TGCGCCAGCAGCCGGGACAGCCACAATCAGCCCCAGCATTTT; CDR3 protein: CASSRDSHNQPQHF
D gene: NA; V gene: TRBV4-1; J gene: TRBJ1-2; clone size: few; CDR3 DNA: TGCGCCAGCAGCCAAGAATTGGCGATCGATCTGTATGGCTACACCTTC; CDR3 protein: CASSQELAIDLYGYTF
D gene: NA; V gene: TRBV5-1; J gene: TRBJ2-3; clone size: NA; CDR3 DNA: TGCGCCAGCAGCTTGGAACCAGGGGGGGGCACAGATACGCAGTATTTT; CDR3 protein: CASSLEPGGGTDTQYF
D gene: NA; V gene: TRBV11-1; J gene: TRBJ1-1; clone size: few; CDR3 DNA: TGTGCCAGCAGCTCCCGACAGAATCAGGGCCGAATGAACACTGAAGCTTTCTTT; CDR3 protein: CASSSRQNQGRMNTEAFF
D gene: TRBD2; V gene: TRBV7-2; J gene: TRBJ2-7; clone size: once; CDR3 DNA: TGTGCCAGCAGCTTGCGGACTAGCGGGGGCCTCTCCTACGAGCAGTACTTC; CDR3 protein: CASSLRTSGGLSYEQYF
D gene: TRBD2; V gene: TRBV20-1; J gene: TRBJ2-1; clone size: NA; CDR3 DNA: TGCAGTGCTAGACTTAGCGGGAGGGCGGATGAGCAGTTCTTC; CDR3 protein: CSARLSGRADEQFF
D gene: NA; V gene: TRBV20-1; J gene: TRBJ2-5; clone size: few; CDR3 DNA: TGCAGTGCTCATCAAGAGACCCAGTACTTC; CDR3 protein: CSAHQETQYF
D gene: NA; V gene: TRBV15; J gene: TRBJ1-4; clone size: NA; CDR3 DNA: TGTGCCACCAGCACCAAGAGGGGGGAAAAACTGTTTTTT; CDR3 protein: CATSTKRGEKLFF
D gene: NA; V gene: TRBV5-1; J gene: TRBJ1-3; clone size: NA; CDR3 DNA: TGCGCCAGCAGCTGGGCCCCGGGCTCTGGAAACACCATATATTTT; CDR3 protein: CASSWAPGSGNTIYF
D gene: NA; V gene: TRBV20-1; J gene: TRBJ1-6; clone size: few; CDR3 DNA: TGCAGTGCTAGAGAATACAGCCTTAGCTCCTATAATTCACCCCTCCACTTT; CDR3 protein: CSAREYSLSSYNSPLHF
D gene: NA; V gene: TRBV5-1; J gene: TRBJ1-1; clone size: few; CDR3 DNA: TGCGCCAGCAGCTTGGCTTCGGGCGCTGAAGCTTTCTTT; CDR3 protein: CASSLASGAEAFF
D gene: TRBD1; V gene: TRBV7-8; J gene: TRBJ1-2; clone size: few; CDR3 DNA: TGTGCCAGCAGCTTAGCGGGACAGGGATCCTACTATGGCTACACCTTC; CDR3 protein: CASSLAGQGSYYGYTF
D gene: TRBD1; V gene: TRBV6-1; J gene: TRBJ2-4; clone size: NA; CDR3 DNA: TGTGCCAGCAGTGGGCAGGGGGCGCTTGCGGCCAAAAACATTCAGTACTTC; CDR3 protein: CASSGQGALAAKNIQYF
D gene: TRBD2; V gene: TRBV3-1; J gene: TRBJ2-1; clone size: few; CDR3 DNA: TGTGCCAGCAGCCCTCATGGACTAGCGGGGGATAATGAGCAGTTCTTC; CDR3 protein: CASSPHGLAGDNEQFF
D gene: TRBD1; V gene: TRBV29-1; J gene: TRBJ2-5; clone size: NA; CDR3 DNA: TGCAGCGTTGAAGGACGGACAGGGGGCGCGTTCGAGACCCAGTACTTC; CDR3 protein: CSVEGRTGGAFETQYF
D gene: NA; V gene: TRBV3-1; J gene: TRBJ1-1; clone size: NA; CDR3 DNA: TGTGCCAGCAGCAAGGGACACTTGAACACTGAAGCTTTCTTT; CDR3 protein: CASSKGHLNTEAFF
D gene: NA; V gene: TRBV5-1; J gene: TRBJ2-7; clone size: NA; CDR3 DNA: TGCGCCAGCAGCTTGCAAGGAGACACGCTTTACGAGCAGTACTTC; CDR3 protein: CASSLQGDTLYEQYF
D gene: NA; V gene: TRBV7-2; J gene: TRBJ2-1; clone size: few; CDR3 DNA: TGTGCCAGCAGCTTTTCTAGTTTCTCGAATGAGCAGTTCTTC; CDR3 protein: CASSFSSFSNEQFF
D gene: NA; V gene: TRBV25-1; J gene: TRBJ1-4; clone size: few; CDR3 DNA: TGTGCCAGCAGTGGGGACCGGGGAAAACTGTTTTTT; CDR3 protein: CASSGDRGKLFF
D gene: TRBD1; V gene: TRBV20-1; J gene: TRBJ1-1; clone size: few; CDR3 DNA: TGCAGTGCCAGTCCCGGGACAGGGGGGGAAGCTTTCTTT; CDR3 protein: CSASPGTGGEAFF
D gene: NA; V gene: TRBV12-3/TRBV12-4; J gene: TRBJ2-7; clone size: NA; CDR3 DNA: TGTGCCAGCAGTATCCCAGCGGACCCCTACGAGCAGTACTTC; CDR3 protein: CASSIPADPYEQYF
D gene: NA; V gene: TRBV4-3; J gene: TRBJ1-4; clone size: NA; CDR3 DNA: TGCGCCAGCAGCCAAGACCTAGGGGATGCGGTCGAAAAACTGTTTTTT; CDR3 protein: CASSQDLGDAVEKLFF
D gene: NA; V gene: TRBV5-1; J gene: TRBJ2-5; clone size: NA; CDR3 DNA: TGCGCCAGCAGCTTGCTGACAGGAGATGCGGAGACCCAGTACTTC; CDR3 protein: CASSLLTGDAETQYF
D gene: NA; V gene: TRBV7-6; J gene: TRBJ2-1; clone size: NA; CDR3 DNA: TGTGCCAGCAGCTTAGTAAACGATGAGCAGTTCTTC; CDR3 protein: CASSLVNDEQFF
D gene: NA; V gene: TRBV12-3/TRBV12-4; J gene: TRBJ1-1; clone size: few; CDR3 DNA: TGTGCCAGCAGTTTAGACCCCGAGGGGAGGACTGAAGCTTTCTTT; CDR3 protein: CASSLDPEGRTEAFF
D gene: TRBD1; V gene: TRBV6-1; J gene: TRBJ2-7; clone size: few; CDR3 DNA: TGTGCCAGCAGGTCCGGGACAGTTACCTACGAGCAGTACTTC; CDR3 protein: CASRSGTVTYEQYF
D gene: NA; V gene: TRBV3-1; J gene: TRBJ1-1; clone size: many; CDR3 DNA: TGTGCCAGCAGCCAAGGAGGGGTGAACACTGAAGCTTTCTTT; CDR3 protein: CASSQGGVNTEAFF
D gene: TRBD1; V gene: TRBV7-8; J gene: TRBJ2-3; clone size: few; CDR3 DNA: TGTGCCAGCAGCTTAGTTACAGGGGCTTCTATTACGCAGTATTTT; CDR3 protein: CASSLVTGASITQYF
D gene: TRBD1; V gene: TRBV11-2; J gene: TRBJ2-1; clone size: few; CDR3 DNA: TGTGCCAGCAGCTTAGTAGGGTACAGGGGTCCAGATGAGCAGTTCTTC; CDR3 protein: CASSLVGYRGPDEQFF
D gene: NA; V gene: TRBV4-1; J gene: TRBJ1-5; clone size: NA; CDR3 DNA: TGCGCCAGCAGCCAAGAACCCTATCAGCCCCAGCATTTT; CDR3 protein: CASSQEPYQPQHF
D gene: TRBD2; V gene: TRBV6-1; J gene: TRBJ2-7; clone size: NA; CDR3 DNA: TGTGCCAGCAGGATGAGCGGGGGACTCTACGAGCAGTACTTC; CDR3 protein: CASRMSGGLYEQYF
D gene: NA; V gene: TRBV20-1; J gene: TRBJ1-1; clone size: few; CDR3 DNA: TGCAGTGCTAGAGTGTGGAGATCTGAAGCTTTCTTT; CDR3 protein: CSARVWRSEAFF
D gene: NA; V gene: TRBV28; J gene: TRBJ2-2; clone size: few; CDR3 DNA: TGTGCCAGCAGGTCTCAGGGAGCTCGGGCCGGGGAGCTGTTTTTT; CDR3 protein: CASRSQGARAGELFF
D gene: NA; V gene: TRBV6-5; J gene: TRBJ1-2; clone size: few; CDR3 DNA: TGTGCCAGCAGTTACCAGCCAGGACCCTATGGCTACACCTTC; CDR3 protein: CASSYQPGPYGYTF
D gene: NA; V gene: TRBV20-1; J gene: TRBJ2-3; clone size: few; CDR3 DNA: TGCAGTGCTAGAGATCCCGGGACTGTAGCAGATACGCAGTATTTT; CDR3 protein: CSARDPGTVADTQYF
D gene: NA; V gene: TRBV5-1; J gene: TRBJ2-3; clone size: NA; CDR3 DNA: TGTGCCAGCAGTTTACTGTCAGATACGCAGTATTTT; CDR3 protein: CASSLLSDTQYF
D gene: TRBD1; V gene: TRBV12-3/TRBV12-4; J gene: TRBJ2-5; clone size: NA; CDR3 DNA: TGTGCCAGCAGAAGACAGGGGGCGTTCGAGACCCAGTACTTC; CDR3 protein: CASRRQGAFETQYF
D gene: NA; V gene: TRBV12-3/TRBV12-4; J gene: TRBJ1-5; clone size: NA; CDR3 DNA: TGTGCCAGCAGTTTTGGCTCGAAGGATCAGCCCCAGCATTTT; CDR3 protein: CASSFGSKDQPQHF
D gene: NA; V gene: TRBV28; J gene: TRBJ2-7; clone size: few; CDR3 DNA: TGTGCCAGCAGATTTAGGGACCACGAGCAGTACTTC; CDR3 protein: CASRFRDHEQYF
D gene: TRBD2; V gene: TRBV4-3; J gene: TRBJ2-7; clone size: few; CDR3 DNA: TGCGCCAGCAGCCACTGGGATAGCGGGGCGACCTACGAGCAGTACTTC; CDR3 protein: CASSHWDSGATYEQYF
D gene: NA; V gene: TRBV20-1; J gene: TRBJ1-2; clone size: few; CDR3 DNA: TGCAGTGCTAGTTCGGACAGCAACTACTATGGCTACACCTTC; CDR3 protein: CSASSDSNYYGYTF
D gene: NA; V gene: TRBV2; J gene: TRBJ1-5; clone size: many; CDR3 DNA: TGTGCCAGCAGTGAAGATATAGTAAATCAGCCCCAGCATTTT; CDR3 protein: CASSEDIVNQPQHF
D gene: NA; V gene: TRBV20-1; J gene: TRBJ1-5; clone size: NA; CDR3 DNA: TGCAGTGCTAGAGTGGAAGACATCAGCAATCAGCCCCAGCATTTT; CDR3 protein: CSARVEDISNQPQHF